This entry describes one T cell receptor beta chain. One junction end does not reproduce the germline sequence, and a read error may be involved. This CDR3 has 14 residues. In germline, CDR1 is GTSNPN, CDR2 SVGIG (reference sequence). The entry originates in a study of CD8+CD57+ T cells in acquired aplastic anemia. Study summary: The sorted CD4+ and CD8+ cells yielded an average approximately 3.3 ug of DNA.

CD8+CD57+ cell expansion, shown by flow cytometry, had occurred in the patients selected for sequencing. The patients, all of them, had severe acquired aplastic anemia. TCR beta VDJ combinations and CDR3 sequences were profiled from genomic DNA. TCRdb passed the reads through MiXCR, listing each CDR3 protein once. Among roughly 190,000 distinct CDR3 sequences listed, under 55% were seen once. The sequence came from a human donor with aplastic anemia. Sequenced sample: sorted CD4+, CD8+, or CD8+CD57+ T cells (not recorded which) from PBMCs. This chain links TRBV30 with TRBJ2-1; D gene uncertain. As DNA, the CDR3 is TGTGCCTGGAGTGCAAGGCAGGATTACAATGGGCAGTTCTTC. Amino acid sequence: CAWSARQDYNGQFF.